Following are 25 T cell receptor beta chains from one sample sequenced in a study of blood T cell repertoires in COVID-19. The repertoire was sequenced with immunoSEQ multiplex PCR; TCRdb's copy has only in-frame clones and lacks some. Altogether 250,000 to 350,000 clones are present, 75% to 90% being singletons, with the ten largest covering around 12%. The material sequenced was peripheral blood. The receptors come from a woman aged 60-75 years with acute or convalescent COVID-19.

This chain connects TRBV11-2 to TRBJ2-7; 8 bases match TRBD2. Germline values: CDR1 SGHAT, CDR2 FQNNGV. The V gene end was trimmed by 4 bases and the J gene end by 3 bases; junction bases not matched to a gene: 11. The CDR3 is 16 amino acids. The CDR3: CASSSPQAGDNYEQYF. The DNA for the CDR3 is TGTGCCAGCAGCTCCCCCCAAGCGGGAGACAACTACGAGCAGTACTTC.

CDR3 in amino acids: CASSVGAGGRYEQYF. CDR3 coding DNA: TGTGCCAGCAGCGTAGGAGCGGGGGGACGTTACGAGCAGTACTTC. V usage is TRBV9 and J usage is TRBJ2-7; TRBD2 agrees at 9 bases. Unmatched junction bases numbered 5, after V lost 0 bases and J lost 4 bases. CDR3 size: 15 residues. Germline V gives CDR1 SGDLS, CDR2 YYNGEE.

This clone was recorded a few times. The chain joins TRBV28 to TRBJ1-5; 8 nucleotides align to TRBD1. The V and J ends lost 6 bases and 2 bases, in that order; junction bases with no gene match: 9. CDR1 MDHEN and CDR2 SYDVKM come from the germline V gene. There are 16 residues in the CDR3. The CDR3 sequence: CASSTAGGFRNQPQHF. The DNA for the CDR3 is TGTGCCAGCAGCACTGCAGGGGGCTTTCGCAATCAGCCCCAGCATTTT.

This clone was found once. This sequence joins TRBV28 and TRBJ1-5, with D uncertain. Trimming removed 1 base at V and 7 bases at J, with 5 bases between. The CDR3 is 12 amino acids. Per germline, CDR1 MDHEN and CDR2 SYDVKM. The DNA of the CDR3 is TGTGCCAGCAGTTTATACGGGCAGCCCCAGCATTTT. It codes for CASSLYGQPQHF.

The chain joins TRBV28 to TRBJ2-7; TRBD1 matches 8 bases. V dropped 2 bases and J dropped 4; count of bases not matched to a gene: 4. Germline lookup yields CDR1 MDHEN and CDR2 SYDVKM. The CDR3 runs 14 residues. The CDR3 protein is CASSLGQGLYEQYF. CDR3 bases: TGTGCCAGCAGTTTAGGACAGGGTCTTTACGAGCAGTACTTC. Drawing the rest from reference TRBV28 and TRBJ2-7, the complete variable domain is DVKVTQSSRYLVKRTGEKVFLECVQDMDHENMFWYRQDPGLGLRLIYFSYDVKMKEKGDIPEGYSVSREKKERFSLILESASTNQTSMYLCASSLGQGLYEQYFGPGTRLTVT.

In this sample, this clone turned up once. J is TRBJ2-3 and V is TRBV14; D might be TRBD1 (5 bases). CDR3 length: 14 amino acids. With 5 bases removed from V and 4 bases from J, the gap between germline ends came to 13 bases. Germline V gives CDR1 SGHDN, CDR2 FVKESK. DNA of the CDR3: TGTGCCAGCAGCTACCTAGAAGGGGCAGATACGCAGTATTTT. Protein: CASSYLEGADTQYF.

This clone was seen a few times. This chain connects TRBV6-5 to TRBJ2-2; D not certain. The CDR3 covers 12 residues. The V and J ends lost 7 bases and 7 bases respectively, with 10 bases between them. Germline CDR1 MNHEY, CDR2 SVGAGI. Written as DNA, the CDR3 is TGTGCCAGCACTCCCAGAGGCGGGGAGCTGTTTTTT. The encoded protein is CASTPRGGELFF.

The chain recombines TRBV9 with TRBJ2-1, with 10 bases matching TRBD2. Germline CDR1 SGDLS, CDR2 YYNGEE. CDR3 length: 19 residues. V was pared by 1 base and J by 2 bases, with 12 bases of the junction left unmatched. Here the CDR3 reads CASSVLGGTSGVTYNEQFF. CDR3 in DNA: TGTGCCAGCAGCGTATTAGGGGGCACTAGCGGGGTTACCTACAATGAGCAGTTCTTC.

The J gene is TRBJ2-7, the V gene TRBV28; 8 bases are a match to TRBD1. J gave up 0 bases and V 3 bases, and 1 base lay outside the gene matches. Germline CDR1 reads MDHEN; CDR2 reads SYDVKM. CDR3 length equals 14 residues. The CDR3 coding sequence is TGTGCCAGCAGTTTCCAGGGGGCCTCCTACGAGCAGTACTTC. Amino acid sequence: CASSFQGASYEQYF.

With respect to this clone: Other nucleotide sequences in the sample specify the same CDR3. This sequence joins TRBV12-3 or TRBV12-4 and TRBJ1-1; D is uncertain. The CDR3 runs to 13 residues. The V gene lost 1 base and the J gene lost 1 base, with 4 bases spanning the gap. CDR3 residues: CASSLGANTEAFF. CDR3 nucleotide sequence: TGTGCCAGCAGTTTAGGGGCGAACACTGAAGCTTTCTTT.

The chain joins TRBV2 to TRBJ1-5; tentatively, D is TRBD1 (5 bases). Germline CDR1 reads SNHLY; CDR2 reads FYNNEI. Trimming cost V 1 base and J 6 bases, with 7 bases left between them. This CDR3 is 13 amino acids long. CDR3 nucleotides: TGTGCCAGCAGTGAAGGGGGCGGTCAGCCCCAGCATTTT. It is translated as CASSEGGGQPQHF.

The V call is TRBV2, the J call TRBJ1-4, with 7 positions matching TRBD1. Losses at the gene ends were 6 bases for V and 0 bases for J; bases not matched to a gene: 4. The CDR3 length is 15 residues. Germline V gene lookup returns CDR1 SNHLY and CDR2 FYNNEI. The CDR3 sequence is CASRDTGATNEKLFF. As DNA, the CDR3 is TGTGCCAGCAGAGACACAGGGGCAACTAATGAAAAACTGTTTTTT.

The chain has TRBV19 and TRBJ1-4; 10 bases align to TRBD1. Germline CDR1 LNHDA, CDR2 SQIVND (reference sequence). The CDR3 runs to 20 residues. V lost 4 bases to trimming and J lost 10 bases; unmatched junction nucleotides: 24. The CDR3 coding sequence is TGTGCCAGTAGTAGCCGGGACAGGGGTTCGGCACCGGCGCTTATGAGAAAACTGTTTTTT. It yields the protein CASSSRDRGSAPALMRKLFF. Filled out from reference TRBV19 and TRBJ1-4, the complete variable domain reads DGGITQSPKYLFRKEGQNVTLSCEQNLNHDAMYWYRQDPGQGLRLIYYSQIVNDFQKGDIAEGYSVSREKKESFPLTVTSAQKNPTAFYLCASSSRDRGSAPALMRKLFFGSGTQLSVL.

This chain joins TRBV7-9 and TRBJ2-3; 7 bases fit TRBD1. V was clipped by 5 bases and J by 4 bases; unmatched bases: 9. The CDR3 has 15 amino acids. Looked up from germline, CDR1 is SEHNR and CDR2 is FQNEAQ (reference sequence). DNA for the CDR3: TGTGCCAGCAGCGCACAGGGGCTCGAGGCAGATACGCAGTATTTT. Amino acids: CASSAQGLEADTQYF. Variable domain in full (rest from reference TRBV7-9 and TRBJ2-3): DTGVSQNPRHKITKRGQNVTFRCDPISEHNRLYWYRQTLGQGPEFLTYFQNEAQLEKSRLLSDRFSAERPKGSFSTLEIQRTEQGDSAMYLCASSAQGLEADTQYFGPGTRLTVL.

This clone was observed once. The CDR3 is CASSSQGFTDTQYF. The CDR3 nucleotides read TGTGCCAGCAGTTCGCAGGGGTTCACAGATACGCAGTATTTT. V gene TRBV6-4 combines with J gene TRBJ2-3, with D perhaps matching TRBD1 (6 bases). Germline V gene data show CDR1 as MRHNA and CDR2 as SNTAGT. V was pared by 5 bases and J by 2 bases, with 11 bases between. The CDR3 loop spans 14 amino acids.

The chain uses TRBV29-1 and TRBJ1-1, with 7 bases identical to TRBD1. The germline CDR1 and CDR2 sequences are SQVTM and ANQGSEA. The CDR3 consists of 12 residues. The V gene end was trimmed by 5 bases and the J gene end by 4 bases; junction bases not matched to a gene: 4. CDR3 loop: CSVSTGSTEAFF. The CDR3 nucleotides are TGCAGCGTTTCGACAGGGTCCACTGAAGCTTTCTTT.

This clone has more than one count but fewer than ten. V and J are TRBV14 and TRBJ2-3; 9 bases are a match to TRBD2. The J segment lost 4 bases and the V segment lost 4 bases, leaving 3 bases of the junction unmatched. Germline V lookup: CDR1 SGHDN, CDR2 FVKESK. This CDR3 is 14 amino acids long. CDR3 DNA: TGTGCCAGCAGCCCTGCGGGGGGGCCAGATACGCAGTATTTT. Its translation is CASSPAGGPDTQYF.

The chain combines TRBV3-1 (or the pseudogene TRBV3-2) with TRBJ2-3; 11 nucleotides match TRBD2. CDR1 LGHDT and CDR2 YNNKEL come from the germline V gene (reference sequence). With V trimmed by 6 bases and J by 5 bases, 10 bases remained unmatched. CDR3 length: 16 residues. The CDR3 DNA is TGTGCCAGCAGATACGGGACTAGCGGCCTCGGAGATACGCAGTATTTT. It specifies CASRYGTSGLGDTQYF.

The chain couples TRBV18 to TRBJ2-3, with D possibly being TRBD2 (6 bases). This CDR3 is built from 13 residues. V gave up 2 bases and J gave up 9 bases, with 12 bases separating them. Germline-derived CDR1 and CDR2 are KGHSH and LQKENI. CDR3: CASSPGRFGTQYF. DNA for the CDR3: TGTGCCAGCTCACCAGGGAGGTTTGGAACGCAGTATTTT. The full variable domain, in which reference TRBV18 and TRBJ2-3 provide the parts outside the CDR3, is NAGVMQNPRHLVRRRGQEARLRCSPMKGHSHVYWYRQLPEEGLKFMVYLQKENIIDESGMPKERFSAEFPKEGPSILRIQQVVRGDSAAYFCASSPGRFGTQYFGPGTRLTVL.

The chain links TRBV3-1 (or the pseudogene TRBV3-2) to TRBJ1-4; D is unresolved. Trimming left V 1 base short and J 4 bases short, with 13 bases between. The length of the CDR3 is 16 residues. The germline V gene encodes CDR1 LGHDT and CDR2 YNNKEL (reference sequence). The CDR3 here is CASSQVGVPRNEKLFF. In DNA form, the CDR3 reads TGTGCCAGCAGCCAAGTGGGAGTGCCGCGTAATGAAAAACTGTTTTTT.

The rearrangement joins TRBV7-9 to TRBJ2-7; no firm D call. The CDR3 spans 11 residues. Trimming took off 5 bases at V and 5 bases at J, with 7 bases between the two ends. Germline assignment: CDR1 SEHNR and CDR2 FQNEAQ (reference sequence). In DNA form, the CDR3 reads TGTGCCAGCAGCCGTCGGGACGAGCAGTACTTC. Its protein is CASSRRDEQYF.

The CDR3: CASSFTGTGELFF. The CDR3 DNA sequence: TGTGCCAGCAGCTTTACAGGCACCGGGGAGCTGTTTTTT. The J gene is TRBJ2-2, the V gene TRBV7-3; possibly TRBD1 for D (5 bases). V was pared by 3 bases and J by 4 bases, with 6 bases between. The CDR3 runs 13 residues. CDR1 and CDR2 from the germline V gene are SGHTA and FQGTGA.

This chain links TRBV7-8 with TRBJ2-5; D unclear. V lost 6 bases and J lost 5, with 7 bases in between. The CDR3 totals 11 residues. Looked up from germline, CDR1 is SGHVS and CDR2 is FQNEAQ. CDR3 in DNA: TGTGCCAGCAGTTCGCGGGAGACCCAGTACTTC. Protein sequence: CASSSRETQYF. The full variable domain, in which reference TRBV7-8 and TRBJ2-5 provide the parts outside the CDR3, is GAGVSQSPRYKVAKRGQDVALRCDPISGHVSLFWYQQALGQGPEFLTYFQNEAQLDKSGLPSDRFFAERPEGSVSTLKIQRTQQEDSAVYLCASSSRETQYFGPGTRLLVL.

The V and J genes are TRBV27 and TRBJ1-1; 7 bases are a match to TRBD1. The V segment lost 5 bases and the J segment 2 bases; nucleotides outside the gene matches: 5. CDR1 is MNHEY, CDR2 SMNVEV, per germline (reference sequence). The CDR3 is 14 amino acids. The DNA for the CDR3 is TGTGCCAGCAGTCCCGACAGGGCAAACACTGAAGCTTTCTTT. It yields the protein CASSPDRANTEAFF.

V usage is TRBV27 and J usage is TRBJ2-1, with 11 bases that match TRBD2. J was trimmed by 5 bases and V by 5 bases; bases with no gene match: 11. In germline, CDR1 is MNHEY, CDR2 SMNVEV (reference sequence). The CDR3 runs to 17 residues. CDR3 residues: CASSTRPGLAVHNEQFF. DNA of the CDR3: TGTGCCAGCAGTACACGTCCGGGACTAGCGGTTCACAATGAGCAGTTCTTC.